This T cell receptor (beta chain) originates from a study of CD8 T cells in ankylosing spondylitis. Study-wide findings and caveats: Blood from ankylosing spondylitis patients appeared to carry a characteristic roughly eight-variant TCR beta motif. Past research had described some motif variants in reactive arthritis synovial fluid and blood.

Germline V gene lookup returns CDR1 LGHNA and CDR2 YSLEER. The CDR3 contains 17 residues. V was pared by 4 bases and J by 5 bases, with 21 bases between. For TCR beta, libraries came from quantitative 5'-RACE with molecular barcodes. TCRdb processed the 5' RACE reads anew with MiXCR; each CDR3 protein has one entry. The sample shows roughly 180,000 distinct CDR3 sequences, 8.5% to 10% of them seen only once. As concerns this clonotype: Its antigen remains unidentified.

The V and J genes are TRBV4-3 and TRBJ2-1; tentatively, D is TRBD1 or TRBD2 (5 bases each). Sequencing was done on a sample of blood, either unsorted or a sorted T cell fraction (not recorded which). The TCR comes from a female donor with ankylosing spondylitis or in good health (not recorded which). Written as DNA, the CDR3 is TGCGCCAGCAGCCCTTCCTCGGGACCCACGTTGGACAATGAGCAGTTCTTC. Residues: CASSPSSGPTLDNEQFF.